The 10 T cell receptor beta chains given below trace back to one sample, sequenced in a study of blood T cell repertoires in COVID-19. Profiled with immunoSEQ multiplex PCR; TCRdb holds only in-frame clones, not every one. The sample consists of tens of thousands of clones, over 75% of them appearing once. Source material: peripheral blood. The origin of the receptors is a man between 50 and 59 years old with active COVID-19.

The CDR3 sequence: CASSEQGPSYNEQFF. In nucleotides, the CDR3 is TGTGCCAGCAGCGAACAGGGACCCTCCTACAATGAGCAGTTCTTC. This rearrangement joins TRBV7-2 to TRBJ2-1, with D perhaps TRBD1 (6 bases). CDR1 SGHTA and CDR2 FQGNSA come from the germline V gene. This CDR3 is 15 amino acids long. Trimming stripped 5 bases from V and 0 bases from J, with 11 bases between.

This clone was recorded once. The chain carries TRBV7-2 and TRBJ1-2, with D possibly matching TRBD1 (6 bases). This CDR3 contains 15 residues. Germline values: CDR1 SGHTA, CDR2 FQGNSA. Trimming cost V 5 bases and J 0 bases, with 13 bases left between them. The CDR3 coding sequence is TGTGCCAGCAGCCCCCACAGGGAGTCTAACTATGGCTACACCTTC. Residues: CASSPHRESNYGYTF.

The chain links TRBV9 to TRBJ1-1; no clear D. Deletions cut 1 base from V and 0 bases from J, with 10 bases between. Germline CDR1 reads SGDLS; CDR2 reads YYNGEE. The CDR3 length is 15 residues. CDR3 DNA: TGTGCCAGCAGCGTATATTCGGGGTTGAACACTGAAGCTTTCTTT. It encodes CASSVYSGLNTEAFF.

The table lists this clone with a few counts. J is TRBJ2-2 and V is TRBV24-1, with D perhaps matching TRBD2 (5 bases). Per germline, CDR1 KGHDR and CDR2 SFDVKD. V lost 0 bases to trimming and J lost 7 bases, with 8 bases between them. CDR3 length: 14 residues. CDR3 sequence: CATSDLQRNGELFF. The DNA of the CDR3 is TGTGCCACCAGTGATTTGCAGCGGAACGGGGAGCTGTTTTTT.

The gene calls are TRBV19 and TRBJ1-5; D is possibly TRBD1 (6 bases). The V gene lost 5 bases and the J gene lost 3 bases, with 11 bases spanning the gap. The CDR3 is 14 amino acids. Germline CDR1 LNHDA, CDR2 SQIVND (reference sequence). CDR3 loop: CASSSQGPNQPQHF. The CDR3 nucleotides read TGTGCCAGTAGTTCACAGGGCCCCAATCAGCCCCAGCATTTT.

The V call is TRBV5-5, the J call TRBJ2-5, with 11 bases fitting TRBD2. V lost 0 bases, J lost 4 bases, and 11 bases stayed unmatched. Looked up from germline, CDR1 is SGHKS and CDR2 is YYEKEE (reference sequence). The CDR3 spans 18 residues. CDR3: CASSLDLPSGGRGETQYF. The CDR3, as DNA: TGTGCCAGCAGCTTGGATTTGCCTAGCGGGGGGCGGGGAGAGACCCAGTACTTC.

The chain recombines TRBV28 with TRBJ1-1; tentatively, D is TRBD1 (6 bases). This CDR3 is built from 12 residues. The V gene's germline CDR1 is MDHEN and CDR2 SYDVKM. Trimming pared 2 bases from V and 5 bases from J, leaving 6 bases between. In DNA, the CDR3 is TGTGCCAGCAGTTTAAGGGGGACTGAAGCTTTCTTT. Encoded protein: CASSLRGTEAFF. Based on the CDR3 plus reference TRBV28 and TRBJ1-1, the full variable domain is DVKVTQSSRYLVKRTGEKVFLECVQDMDHENMFWYRQDPGLGLRLIYFSYDVKMKEKGDIPEGYSVSREKKERFSLILESASTNQTSMYLCASSLRGTEAFFGQGTRLTVV.

This chain connects TRBV7-3 to TRBJ1-1; 8 positions agree with TRBD1. Looked up from germline, CDR1 is SGHTA and CDR2 is FQGTGA. Trimming cost V 5 bases and J 1 base; bases outside gene matches: 6. CDR3 length: 15 amino acids. The CDR3 loop is CASSIGTGGNTEAFF. The CDR3, as DNA: TGTGCCAGCAGCATCGGGACAGGAGGGAACACTGAAGCTTTCTTT.

The CDR3 nucleotides read TGTGCCAGCCACCACGGGGGGCCAGGGACCCAGTACTTC. Protein sequence: CASHHGGPGTQYF. This chain links TRBV6-5 with TRBJ2-5; TRBD2 might be the D (7 bases). The V end lost 8 bases, the J end lost 7 bases, and 17 bases lay between the germline ends. The CDR3 covers 13 residues. Germline-derived CDR1 and CDR2 are MNHEY and SVGAGI.

CDR3 residues: CASSLEDRGTEAFF. CDR3 nucleotide sequence: TGCGCCAGCAGCTTGGAGGACAGGGGCACTGAAGCTTTCTTT. The gene calls are TRBV5-1 and TRBJ1-1; 9 bases are shared with TRBD1. V shed 0 bases and J 4 bases; nucleotides not matched to a gene: 1. The CDR3 loop spans 14 amino acids. Germline V gene sequence: CDR1 SGHRS, CDR2 YFSETQ. The variable domain in full, with the rest retrieved from reference TRBV5-1 and TRBJ1-1, is KAGVTQTPRYLIKTRGQQVTLSCSPISGHRSVSWYQQTPGQGLQFLFEYFSETQRNKGNFPGRFSGRQFSNSRSEMNVSTLELGDSALYLCASSLEDRGTEAFFGQGTRLTVV.